This T cell receptor (beta chain) was sequenced in a study of T cell repertoires in cytomegalovirus infection. At the level of the study: Indications came from public TCR beta signatures; they pointed to CMV infection and to a matching HLA type. Study outcomes and limitations: In two of eight donors, the top clonotype was HLA-C-restricted CMV-specific. CMV carriers with the relevant HLA were identified by cumulative public TCR beta family frequency.

In the case of this clonotype: The antigen remains unidentified.

The length of the CDR3 is 12 residues. The V end lost 3 bases, the J end lost 3 bases, and 5 bases lay between the germline ends. Germline V gene sequence: CDR1 SGHAT, CDR2 FQNNGV. Using its own MiXCR run on the reads, TCRdb lists one record per CDR3 protein. The table includes about 190,000 distinct CDR3 sequences, approximately 30% detected once. Sequenced: PBMCs. The TCR sequence derives from a human donor in good health (CMV status not recorded). Some clones in this sample may be carry-over from other donors' samples. V gene TRBV11-2 combines with J gene TRBJ1-2, with D unclear. The CDR3 sequence: CASSFGDYGYTF. CDR3 sequence (DNA): TGTGCCAGCAGCTTCGGCGACTATGGCTACACCTTC.